Given below is one TCR beta chain in context. What it recognizes is unknown. This record belongs to a study of cytomegalovirus exposure and HLA in healthy donors. Assay used: immunoSEQ multiplex PCR; TCRdb lists only in-frame clones, some missing. Found here are approximately 170,000 clones, around four fifths of them singletons; the top ten hold about 2%. The germline gives CDR1 LNHNV, CDR2 YYDKDF (reference sequence). V was pared by 4 bases and J by 0 bases, with 14 bases of the junction left unmatched. This CDR3 contains 19 residues. Study-wide results and caveats: The study put around 180 TCR beta chains on its list as cytomegalovirus-associated. Rare TCR sequences dominated, though some public TCRs recurred in many donors. Confirmation in vitro established that three CMV-associated chains were specific for CMV antigens. With high specificity and sensitivity, the classifier reportedly diagnosed cytomegalovirus status.

Specimen: PBMCs. The chain couples TRBV15 to TRBJ2-4; 8 positions agree with TRBD1. The sequence was obtained from a man aged 30 to 45 in good health and CMV-seropositive. In DNA, the CDR3 is TGTGCCACCAGCAACGCACCCACGACAGGGGTCCTAGCCAAAAACATTCAGTACTTC. Amino acids: CATSNAPTTGVLAKNIQYF.